What follows are 17 T cell receptor beta chains derived from one specimen sequenced in a study of blood T cell repertoires in COVID-19. The method was immunoSEQ multiplex PCR; TCRdb's version includes in-frame clones alone and lacks a portion of them. The sample contains hundreds of thousands of clones, roughly 90% of which appear only once. Material for sequencing was PBMCs or T cells enriched from blood (not recorded which). The receptors were sampled from a woman in her twenties or thirties who had recovered from COVID-19.

This chain uses TRBV19 with TRBJ2-2, with 8 bases matching TRBD1. V dropped 4 bases and J dropped 2; count of bases not matched to a gene: 9. The germline gives CDR1 LNHDA, CDR2 SQIVND (reference sequence). The CDR3 loop spans 17 amino acids. CDR3 sequence: CASSSRGDRINTGELFF. Here the CDR3 DNA reads TGTGCCAGTAGTAGCCGAGGGGACAGGATTAACACCGGGGAGCTGTTTTTT.

The chain couples TRBV4-3 to TRBJ2-7; the D gene is possibly TRBD1 (5 bases). CDR3 length: 16 residues. Trimming took off 0 bases at V and 2 bases at J, with 14 bases between the two ends. The germline V gene has CDR1 LGHNA and CDR2 YSLEER. The CDR3 region has the DNA TGCGCCAGCAGCCAAGACCCCACAGGTACCCCCTACGAGCAGTACTTC. Protein sequence: CASSQDPTGTPYEQYF.

V gene TRBV6-5 combines with J gene TRBJ2-5; 11 bases line up with TRBD2. This CDR3 comprises 15 residues. J lost 5 bases, V lost 2 bases, and 4 bases had no gene match. Looked up from germline, CDR1 is MNHEY and CDR2 is SVGAGI. DNA for the CDR3: TGTGCCAGCAGTTACACTAGCGGGAGTCGGGAGACCCAGTACTTC. Translating it yields CASSYTSGSRETQYF.

The rearrangement joins TRBV4-1 to TRBJ1-5; tentatively, D is TRBD1 (6 bases). The CDR3 consists of 20 residues. Deletions cut 2 bases from V and 2 bases from J, with 25 bases between. In germline, CDR1 is MGHRA, CDR2 YSYEKL. The CDR3 protein is CASSQFFFLRGIRRNQPQHF. The CDR3 nucleotides are TGCGCCAGCAGCCAATTTTTCTTTCTCAGGGGCATTCGGCGCAATCAGCCCCAGCATTTT.

The V and J genes are TRBV15 and TRBJ2-3; 12 bases fit TRBD2. The CDR3 extends over 16 amino acids. The germline gives CDR1 LNHNV, CDR2 YYDKDF (reference sequence). Trimming removed 5 bases from V and 4 bases from J; junction bases left unmatched: 7. CDR3 DNA sequence: TGTGCCACCAGCCATAGGACTAGCGGGATTTCAGATACGCAGTATTTT. As protein: CATSHRTSGISDTQYF.

V and J are TRBV5-1 and TRBJ2-5; possibly TRBD1 for D (6 bases). V was trimmed by 4 bases and J by 1 base, leaving 17 bases between them. Per the germline V gene, CDR1 is SGHRS and CDR2 is YFSETQ. CDR3 length equals 16 residues. The CDR3 loop is CASSLSRTESQETQYF. The CDR3 DNA reads TGCGCCAGCAGCCTCTCACGGACAGAGTCCCAAGAGACCCAGTACTTC.

The J gene is TRBJ2-7, the V gene TRBV5-1; D gene uncertain. The germline V and J ends were trimmed by 3 bases and 2 bases, with 12 bases remaining between them. The germline V gene has CDR1 SGHRS and CDR2 YFSETQ. This CDR3 has 14 residues. The CDR3 nucleotides read TGCGCCAGCAGCTCCTTCGGTTATCCCTACGAGCAGTACTTC. Its translation is CASSSFGYPYEQYF. The full variable domain, with the rest looked up from reference TRBV5-1 and TRBJ2-7, is KAGVTQTPRYLIKTRGQQVTLSCSPISGHRSVSWYQQTPGQGLQFLFEYFSETQRNKGNFPGRFSGRQFSNSRSEMNVSTLELGDSALYLCASSSFGYPYEQYFGPGTRLTVT.

The chain employs TRBV29-1 and TRBJ2-1, with TRBD2 matching 10 bases. The junction had 10 bases not matched to a gene; V was cut back by 7 bases and J by 4 bases. The germline CDR1 and CDR2 sequences are SQVTM and ANQGSEA. The CDR3 loop spans 15 amino acids. The CDR3 region is CSAAKLAGRYNEQFF. The CDR3 DNA is TGCAGCGCCGCTAAACTAGCGGGACGTTACAATGAGCAGTTCTTC.

The V and J genes are TRBV5-1 and TRBJ2-7, with a weak D call TRBD2 (6 bases). Trimming cost V 1 base and J 5 bases, with 13 bases left between them. The CDR3 totals 14 residues. CDR1 SGHRS and CDR2 YFSETQ come from the germline V gene. CDR3 bases: TGCGCCAGCAGCTTGAGTTTATGGGGGGACGAGCAGTACTTC. Encoded protein: CASSLSLWGDEQYF.

V gene TRBV7-2 combines with J gene TRBJ2-1; tentatively, D is TRBD2 (6 bases). Germline values: CDR1 SGHTA, CDR2 FQGNSA. Between the trimmed V and J ends, which lost 5 bases and 0 bases, there was a span of 11 bases. The length of the CDR3 is 15 residues. CDR3 coding DNA: TGTGCCAGCAGCGCGGGACTCCCCTCCTACAATGAGCAGTTCTTC. It specifies CASSAGLPSYNEQFF.

The chain recombines TRBV7-9 with TRBJ2-6; 7 bases align to TRBD1. Germline CDR1 reads SEHNR; CDR2 reads FQNEAQ (reference sequence). V shed 4 bases and J 2 bases; nucleotides not matched to a gene: 2. This CDR3 region has 15 residues. The chain's CDR3 is CASSSQGAGANVLTF. CDR3 nucleotide sequence: TGTGCCAGCAGCTCCCAGGGGGCTGGGGCCAACGTCCTGACTTTC.

J is TRBJ1-1 and V is TRBV6-5, with no clear D. CDR1 and CDR2 (germline): MNHEY, SVGAGI. The ends were cut back, 5 bases at V and 1 base at J, with 8 bases in the middle. The CDR3 consists of 13 residues. The CDR3 region is CASSPMANTEAFF. CDR3 DNA sequence: TGTGCCAGCAGTCCGATGGCGAACACTGAAGCTTTCTTT.

The chain recombines TRBV7-9 with TRBJ1-4; D is unclear. From germline, CDR1 is SEHNR and CDR2 FQNEAQ (reference sequence). V dropped 4 bases and J dropped 3 bases, with 12 bases sitting between them. The length of the CDR3 is 15 residues. CDR3 protein: CASSYPSSPNEKLFF. CDR3 nucleotides: TGTGCCAGCAGCTACCCATCGAGCCCTAATGAAAAACTGTTTTTT.

The chain employs TRBV2 and TRBJ1-2; 8 positions agree with TRBD1. With 3 bases clipped from V and 8 bases from J, the junction kept 11 bases outside the gene matches. From germline, CDR1 is SNHLY and CDR2 FYNNEI. The CDR3 has 15 amino acids. Here the CDR3 reads CASSERRDRPWGYTF. In nucleotides, the CDR3 is TGTGCCAGCAGTGAGAGGCGGGACAGGCCGTGGGGCTACACCTTC.

CDR3 in DNA: TGTGCCAGCAGTGACGGAGGGACAGGGGGTGGCTACACCTTC. It codes for CASSDGGTGGGYTF. The chain couples TRBV25-1 to TRBJ1-2; 11 bases agree with TRBD1. Unmatched junction bases numbered 4, after V lost 3 bases and J lost 7 bases. This CDR3 has 14 residues. Germline CDR1 MGHDK, CDR2 SYGVNS.

V and J are TRBV18 and TRBJ2-3; possibly TRBD2 for D (5 bases). The CDR3 runs 14 residues. Germline CDR1 is KGHSH and CDR2 is LQKENI. Trimming removed 2 bases from V and 3 bases from J, with 9 bases in between. The chain's CDR3 is CASSPTSQTDTQYF. CDR3 coding DNA: TGTGCCAGCTCACCAACTAGTCAGACAGATACGCAGTATTTT.

V gene TRBV11-3 combines with J gene TRBJ1-1; D remains ambiguous. Trimming pared 4 bases from V and 3 bases from J, leaving 9 bases between. In germline, CDR1 is SGHNT, CDR2 YENEEA. This CDR3 region has 13 residues. The CDR3 region has the DNA TGTGCCAGCAGCTCGAGGTCCGACACTGAAGCTTTCTTT. This gives the protein CASSSRSDTEAFF. The full variable domain, in which reference TRBV11-3 and TRBJ1-1 provide the parts outside the CDR3, is EAGVVQSPRYKIIEKKQPVAFWCNPISGHNTLYWYLQNLGQGPELLIRYENEEAVDDSQLPKDRFSAERLKGVDSTLKIQPAELGDSAVYLCASSSRSDTEAFFGQGTRLTVV.